These T cell receptor beta chains were read from a single sample in a study of CD8+ T cells in alopecia areata. Profiled with immunoSEQ multiplex PCR; TCRdb holds only in-frame clones, not every one. The table has over 100,000 clones, 53% seen once. The starting material was CD4+ T cells sorted from blood, obtained at week 4, from a patient treated with tofacitinib. These receptors came from a human donor with alopecia areata. CDR3s include the opening cysteine and the closing phenylalanine or tryptophan. The D gene is left open where the match is weak. Clone size is shown for a subset of rows, as once, few, many or a class of expanded clone.

J: TRBJ1-6
size: .
V: TRBV4-1
D: .
CDR3: CASRETGSTLHF
DNA: TGCGCCAGCAGGGAAACAGGGAGTACCCTCCACTTT

J: TRBJ2-2
size: .
V: TRBV5-1
D: .
CDR3: CASSRSTYRSGELFF
DNA: TGCGCCAGCAGTCGGTCTACCTATAGATCCGGGGAGCTGTTTTTT

J: TRBJ1-4
size: few
V: TRBV6-1
D: .
CDR3: CASSRQAPNEKLFF
DNA: TGTGCCAGCAGCAGACAGGCGCCTAATGAAAAACTGTTTTTT

J: TRBJ2-1
size: few
V: TRBV30
D: .
CDR3: CAWSTLHNEQFF
DNA: TGTGCCTGGAGTACTCTCCACAATGAGCAGTTCTTC

J: TRBJ2-3
size: .
V: TRBV23-1
D: .
CDR3: CASSRDQRFLDTQYF
DNA: TGCGCCAGCAGTCGCGACCAGCGGTTCTTAGATACGCAGTATTTT

J: TRBJ2-1
size: few
V: TRBV4-1
D: .
CDR3: CASKGPRNEQFF
DNA: TGCGCCAGCAAGGGTCCACGCAATGAGCAGTTCTTC

J: TRBJ1-1
size: .
V: TRBV29-1
D: TRBD1
CDR3: CSARQDRGATEAFF
DNA: TGCAGCGCCCGACAGGACAGGGGGGCCACTGAAGCTTTCTTT

J: TRBJ2-7
size: few
V: TRBV29-1
D: TRBD1
CDR3: CSGGGQGALYEQYF
DNA: TGCAGCGGTGGGGGACAGGGGGCCCTCTACGAGCAGTACTTC

J: TRBJ1-5
size: .
V: TRBV4-1
D: .
CDR3: CASSQSGTRNQPQHF
DNA: TGCGCCAGCAGCCAAAGTGGGACACGAAATCAGCCCCAGCATTTT

J: TRBJ1-2
size: few
V: TRBV29-1
D: TRBD1
CDR3: CSGGQGGVTF
DNA: TGCAGCGGGGGACAGGGTGGCGTCACCTTC

J: TRBJ1-2
size: .
V: TRBV29-1
D: .
CDR3: CSVEYSYGYTF
DNA: TGCAGCGTTGAATACAGCTATGGCTACACCTTC

J: TRBJ2-5
size: .
V: TRBV29-1
D: .
CDR3: CSVEHLNRGPETQYF
DNA: TGCAGCGTTGAACACCTCAACCGGGGGCCGGAGACCCAGTACTTC

J: TRBJ2-2
size: .
V: TRBV11-1
D: TRBD1
CDR3: CASKGTGRSGELFF
DNA: TGTGCCAGCAAGGGGACAGGCCGGTCCGGGGAGCTGTTTTTT

J: TRBJ2-3
size: .
V: TRBV4-2
D: TRBD2
CDR3: CASSQDRGGATQYF
DNA: TGTGCCAGCAGCCAAGATCGGGGGGGGGCTACGCAGTATTTT

J: TRBJ1-1
size: .
V: TRBV9
D: .
CDR3: CASSVGALNTEAFF
DNA: TGTGCCAGCAGCGTTGGGGCCTTGAACACTGAAGCTTTCTTT

J: TRBJ1-5
size: once
V: TRBV30
D: .
CDR3: CAWIPGGFTFQPQHF
DNA: TGTGCCTGGATTCCAGGCGGATTCACCTTTCAGCCCCAGCATTTT

J: TRBJ2-5
size: .
V: TRBV7-7
D: TRBD1
CDR3: CASSFAQGLQETQYF
DNA: TGTGCCAGCAGCTTCGCACAGGGGCTACAAGAGACCCAGTACTTC

J: TRBJ1-6
size: .
V: TRBV27
D: .
CDR3: CASSPSWVSPLHF
DNA: TGTGCCAGCAGTCCGTCTTGGGTTTCACCCCTCCACTTT

J: TRBJ2-3
size: once
V: TRBV5-1
D: .
CDR3: CASSSGGTNTDTQYF
DNA: TGCGCCAGCAGTTCCGGGGGAACCAACACAGATACGCAGTATTTT

J: TRBJ2-7
size: few
V: TRBV29-1
D: TRBD1
CDR3: CSVEATGGKSEQYF
DNA: TGCAGCGTTGAAGCGACAGGGGGGAAGAGCGAGCAGTACTTC

J: TRBJ2-1
size: .
V: TRBV25-1
D: .
CDR3: CASSDSRWGEQFF
DNA: TGTGCCAGCAGTGATTCCCGTTGGGGTGAGCAGTTCTTC

J: TRBJ2-3
size: .
V: TRBV29-1
D: TRBD2
CDR3: CSVSSGDTQYF
DNA: TGCAGCGTTTCTAGCGGTGATACGCAGTATTTT